This passage covers 24 T cell receptor beta chains from one sample sequenced in a study of blood T cell repertoires in COVID-19. The protocol was immunoSEQ multiplex PCR, while the TCRdb copy is restricted to in-frame clones and leaves out a portion. The table shows more than 200,000 clones, with about 88% occurring only once. Sample: peripheral blood. The origin of the receptors is an older woman with COVID-19, enrolled during active disease.

The DNA of the CDR3 is TGTGCCACCTCGAGGGGGTTGGGGTATGGCTACACCTTC. Its translation is CATSRGLGYGYTF. The gene calls are TRBV24-1 and TRBJ1-2; a weak D match, TRBD1 (6 bases). Trimming removed 9 bases at V and 5 bases at J, with 15 bases between. CDR1 is KGHDR and CDR2 is SFDVKD in the germline V gene. The CDR3 loop spans 13 amino acids.

This clone was counted between two and nine times. The rearrangement uses TRBV18 and TRBJ2-1; 13 nucleotides line up with TRBD2. The germline gives CDR1 KGHSH, CDR2 LQKENI. The CDR3 sequence is 17 residues long. V was clipped by 6 bases and J by 6 bases; unmatched bases: 11. The DNA for the CDR3 is TGTGCCAGCTCCCGGACTAGCGGGAGTGGCGGCGGCAATGAGCAGTTCTTC. Amino acids: CASSRTSGSGGGNEQFF.

In this sample, this clone turned up many times. J is TRBJ2-7 and V is TRBV5-1; tentative D call: TRBD2 (5 bases). The CDR3 loop spans 16 amino acids. V was clipped by 4 bases and J by 6 bases, with 23 bases between them. From germline, CDR1 is SGHRS and CDR2 YFSETQ. CDR3 in amino acids: CASSPGVANHGGEQYF. The CDR3 coding sequence is TGCGCCAGCAGCCCCGGGGTGGCGAACCACGGTGGCGAGCAGTACTTC.

The chain uses TRBV28 and TRBJ1-3; D gene unclear. The germline CDR1 and CDR2 sequences are MDHEN and SYDVKM. Between the trimmed V and J ends, which lost 2 bases and 0 bases, there was a span of 14 bases. The CDR3 sequence is 17 residues long. DNA of the CDR3: TGTGCCAGCAGTTTAGGGGTGAGGGAGAGCTCTGGAAACACCATATATTTT. This gives the protein CASSLGVRESSGNTIYF.

The J gene is TRBJ1-1, the V gene TRBV30, with D possibly being TRBD1 (6 bases). The CDR3 loop spans 16 amino acids. In germline, CDR1 is GTSNPN, CDR2 SVGIG (reference sequence). V was clipped by 1 base and J by 1 base, with 16 bases between them. The CDR3 nucleotides are TGTGCCTGGAGTGCTTCGGGGGGGCTGGGGAACACTGAAGCTTTCTTT. Protein product: CAWSASGGLGNTEAFF. The variable domain in full, with the rest retrieved from reference TRBV30 and TRBJ1-1, is SQTIHQWPATLVQPVGSPLSLECTVEGTSNPNLYWYRQAAGRGLQLLFYSVGIGQISSEVPQNLSASRPQDRQFILSSKKLLLSDSGFYLCAWSASGGLGNTEAFFGQGTRLTVV.

This clone was counted between two and nine times. The J gene is TRBJ1-5, the V gene TRBV7-8; 8 nucleotides match TRBD1. The CDR3 length is 16 residues. Germline V lookup: CDR1 SGHVS, CDR2 FQNEAQ. With V trimmed by 0 bases and J by 0 bases, 1 base remained unmatched. This CDR3 reads CASSLATGDSNQPQHF. As DNA, the CDR3 is TGTGCCAGCAGCTTAGCGACAGGGGATAGCAATCAGCCCCAGCATTTT.

The chain uses TRBV10-3 and TRBJ2-3; 10 nucleotides line up with TRBD2. The CDR3 totals 15 residues. CDR1 and CDR2 from the germline V gene are ENHRY and SYGVKD. Trimming at V came to 5 bases and at J to 2 bases, leaving 4 bases not matched to a gene. The CDR3 coding sequence is TGTGCCATCAGTCTAACTAGCGGGAACACAGATACGCAGTATTTT. Protein sequence: CAISLTSGNTDTQYF.

The V call is TRBV14, the J call TRBJ2-3; 10 bases fit TRBD2. J gave up 0 bases and V 2 bases, and 8 bases lay outside the gene matches. From germline, CDR1 is SGHDN and CDR2 FVKESK. The CDR3 has 18 amino acids. This CDR3 reads CASSQRAGGPLSTDTQYF. The CDR3 nucleotides are TGTGCCAGCAGCCAACGAGCGGGAGGGCCTTTGAGCACAGATACGCAGTATTTT.

This sequence joins TRBV5-1 and TRBJ2-2, with 9 bases fitting TRBD2. Per germline, CDR1 SGHRS and CDR2 YFSETQ. V trimming: 6 bases; J trimming: 6 bases; junction bases outside the gene matches: 9. The length of the CDR3 is 15 residues. The CDR3 DNA reads as TGCGCCAGCACCTATAGCGGGAGTGTCCCCGGGGAGCTGTTTTTT. Translated, it gives CASTYSGSVPGELFF. The full variable domain, rest sourced from reference TRBV5-1 and TRBJ2-2, is KAGVTQTPRYLIKTRGQQVTLSCSPISGHRSVSWYQQTPGQGLQFLFEYFSETQRNKGNFPGRFSGRQFSNSRSEMNVSTLELGDSALYLCASTYSGSVPGELFFGEGSRLTVL.

The chain joins TRBV7-9 to TRBJ2-7; D remains unclear. The germline gives CDR1 SEHNR, CDR2 FQNEAQ (reference sequence). V lost 2 bases and J 1 base, leaving 6 bases between the germline ends. The length of the CDR3 is 13 residues. The CDR3 DNA follows: TGTGCCAGCAGCTTACCCGCGTCCTACGAGCAGTACTTC. Residues: CASSLPASYEQYF.

The chain couples TRBV11-2 to TRBJ1-4, with TRBD1 matching 7 bases. The germline gives CDR1 SGHAT, CDR2 FQNNGV. The CDR3 consists of 14 residues. After removal of 4 bases from V and 6 bases from J, the junction contained 5 bases not matched to a gene. The CDR3 DNA sequence: TGTGCCAGCAGCTACGACAGGGTAGATGAAAAACTGTTTTTT. Its translation is CASSYDRVDEKLFF.

The genes are TRBV19 and TRBJ2-2; 10 positions agree with TRBD1. CDR1 and CDR2 from the germline V gene are LNHDA and SQIVND (reference sequence). Trimming removed 0 bases from V and 8 bases from J; junction bases left unmatched: 6. The CDR3 runs 16 residues. The CDR3 spells CASSIDRDRGPGELFF. The CDR3 nucleotides are TGTGCCAGTAGTATAGACCGGGACAGGGGTCCAGGGGAGCTGTTTTTT.

This chain links TRBV3-1 (or the pseudogene TRBV3-2) with TRBJ2-3; a possible D gene is TRBD1 (5 bases). V lost 1 base and J lost 5, with 10 bases in between. Germline V gene lookup returns CDR1 LGHDT and CDR2 YNNKEL (reference sequence). This CDR3 has 14 residues. The CDR3 region has the DNA TGTGCCAGCAGCCAAGGGGGCCCCAGAGATACGCAGTATTTT. Protein sequence: CASSQGGPRDTQYF.

The J gene is TRBJ2-7, the V gene TRBV6-5; 7 nucleotides match TRBD1. Trimming took 5 bases from V and 2 from J; bases not matched to a gene: 9. Germline-derived CDR1 and CDR2 are MNHEY and SVGAGI. The CDR3 contains 15 residues. CDR3 DNA: TGTGCCAGCAGTATGTGGGGGCAGGGGGCCTACGAGCAGTACTTC. It is translated as CASSMWGQGAYEQYF.

The chain has TRBV14 and TRBJ2-5; 10 bases are a match to TRBD2. This CDR3 spans 15 amino acids. Germline V gene data show CDR1 as SGHDN and CDR2 as FVKESK. V shed 1 base, J shed 1 base, and the junction held 0 bases outside the gene matches. Here the CDR3 reads CASSQGTSGQETQYF. For the CDR3, the DNA is TGTGCCAGCAGCCAAGGGACTAGCGGCCAAGAGACCCAGTACTTC.

This clone was seen only once. CDR3 in amino acids: CATSDQTFPLSGGRSGHNEQFF. The CDR3 DNA reads TGTGCCACCAGTGACCAAACTTTCCCCCTCTCGGGGGGGCGGTCGGGACACAATGAGCAGTTCTTC. V is TRBV24-1 and J is TRBJ2-1, with TRBD2 matching 8 bases. This CDR3 is built from 22 residues. V was pared by 4 bases and J by 5 bases, with 27 bases of the junction left unmatched. Germline CDR1 reads KGHDR; CDR2 reads SFDVKD.

The rearrangement uses TRBV5-1 and TRBJ2-7; 9 bases match TRBD1. This CDR3 spans 17 amino acids. The J segment lost 2 bases and the V segment lost 2 bases, leaving 11 bases of the junction unmatched. Germline V lookup: CDR1 SGHRS, CDR2 YFSETQ. The CDR3 region has the DNA TGCGCCAGCAGCTTTACCCCGGGACAGGGTATCCCCTACGAGCAGTACTTC. This codes for CASSFTPGQGIPYEQYF. The full variable domain, its missing parts supplied by reference TRBV5-1 and TRBJ2-7, is KAGVTQTPRYLIKTRGQQVTLSCSPISGHRSVSWYQQTPGQGLQFLFEYFSETQRNKGNFPGRFSGRQFSNSRSEMNVSTLELGDSALYLCASSFTPGQGIPYEQYFGPGTRLTVT.

The rearrangement links TRBV14 to TRBJ1-2, with TRBD1 matching over 7 bases. The CDR3 sequence is 16 residues long. The V and J ends lost 0 bases and 2 bases, in that order; junction bases with no gene match: 6. Germline CDR1 reads SGHDN; CDR2 reads FVKESK. Written as DNA, the CDR3 is TGTGCCAGCAGCCAAGATGAGGCGACAGGGAACTATGGCTACACCTTC. It specifies CASSQDEATGNYGYTF. Supplemented by reference TRBV14 and TRBJ1-2, the full variable domain reads EAGVTQFPSHSVIEKGQTVTLRCDPISGHDNLYWYRRVMGKEIKFLLHFVKESKQDESGMPNNRFLAERTGGTYSTLKVQPAELEDSGVYFCASSQDEATGNYGYTFGSGTRLTVV.

This clone was counted only a few times. The CDR3 protein is CASSITQGPGELFF. DNA of the CDR3: TGCGCCAGCAGCATAACACAGGGACCCGGGGAGCTGTTTTTT. The rearrangement uses TRBV5-1 and TRBJ2-2, with a tentative D call TRBD1 (6 bases). V was pared by 4 bases and J by 6 bases, with 13 bases between. This CDR3 contains 14 residues. Germline assignment: CDR1 SGHRS and CDR2 YFSETQ.

The chain has TRBV19 and TRBJ2-1, with D possibly matching TRBD1 (5 bases). Germline CDR1 LNHDA, CDR2 SQIVND (reference sequence). V shed 2 bases and J shed 14 bases, with 13 bases lying between them. The length of the CDR3 is 12 residues. For the CDR3, the DNA is TGTGCCAGTAGTATATTGGGGCAGGGCGAGTTCTTC. Translating it yields CASSILGQGEFF.

The chain couples TRBV6-1 to TRBJ1-2; a possible D gene is TRBD1 (6 bases). Between the trimmed V and J ends, which lost 2 bases and 1 base, there was a span of 20 bases. The CDR3 runs to 18 residues. Germline values: CDR1 MNHNS, CDR2 SASEGT. In DNA form, the CDR3 reads TGTGCCAGCAGTGAATTTCCACATCCACAGGGTTTTAACTATGGCTACACCTTC. This sequence encodes CASSEFPHPQGFNYGYTF.

This chain connects TRBV29-1 to TRBJ1-1, with 7 bases fitting TRBD1. CDR1 is SQVTM and CDR2 is ANQGSEA in the germline V gene. The V and J ends lost 6 bases and 5 bases, in that order; junction bases with no gene match: 6. The CDR3 has 12 residues. The CDR3 loop reads CSVMTGRTEAFF. As DNA, the CDR3 is TGCAGCGTCATGACAGGGAGGACTGAAGCTTTCTTT.

V and J are TRBV7-9 and TRBJ2-3, with 8 bases identical to TRBD1. The ends lost 5 bases at V and 2 bases at J; junction bases unmatched: 6. The CDR3 consists of 15 residues. CDR1 is SEHNR, CDR2 FQNEAQ, per germline (reference sequence). The CDR3 loop is CASSLRTGTTDTQYF. The DNA for the CDR3 is TGTGCCAGCAGCCTTCGGACAGGGACCACAGATACGCAGTATTTT.

This chain links TRBV7-8 with TRBJ2-5; D gene uncertain. The CDR3 length is 14 residues. V shed 0 bases and J shed 5 bases, with 10 bases lying between them. The V gene's germline CDR1 is SGHVS and CDR2 FQNEAQ. The CDR3 reads CASSLASPRETQYF. The DNA of the CDR3 is TGTGCCAGCAGCTTAGCCAGCCCGCGGGAGACCCAGTACTTC.